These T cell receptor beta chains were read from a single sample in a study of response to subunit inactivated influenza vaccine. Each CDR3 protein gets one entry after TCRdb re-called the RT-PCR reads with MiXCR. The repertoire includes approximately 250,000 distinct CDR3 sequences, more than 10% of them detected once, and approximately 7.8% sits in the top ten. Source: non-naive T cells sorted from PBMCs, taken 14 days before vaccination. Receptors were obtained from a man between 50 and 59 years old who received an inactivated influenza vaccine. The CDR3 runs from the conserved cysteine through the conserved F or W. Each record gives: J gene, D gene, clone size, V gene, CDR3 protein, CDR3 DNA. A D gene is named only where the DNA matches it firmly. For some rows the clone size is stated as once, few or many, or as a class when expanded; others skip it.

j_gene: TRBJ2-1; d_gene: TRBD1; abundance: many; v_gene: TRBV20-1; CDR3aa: CSATPGTGWPPPYNEQFF; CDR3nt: TGCAGTGCCACTCCCGGGACAGGGTGGCCTCCACCCTACAATGAGCAGTTCTTC
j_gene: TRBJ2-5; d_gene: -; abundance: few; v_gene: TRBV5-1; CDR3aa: CASSFHGQIEETQYF; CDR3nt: TGCGCCAGCAGCTTTCACGGCCAAATAGAAGAGACCCAGTACTTC
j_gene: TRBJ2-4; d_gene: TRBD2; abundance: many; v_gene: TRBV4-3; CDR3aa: CASSQDLSGSWNIQYF; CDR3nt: TGCGCCAGCAGCCAAGACTTAAGCGGGAGCTGGAACATTCAGTACTTC
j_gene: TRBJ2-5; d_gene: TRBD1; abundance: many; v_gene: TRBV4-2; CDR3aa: CASSQVGQGAVETQYF; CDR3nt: TGTGCCAGCAGCCAAGTGGGACAGGGGGCTGTAGAGACCCAGTACTTC
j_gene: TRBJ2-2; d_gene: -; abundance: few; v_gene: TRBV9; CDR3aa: CASSVEDSIGTGELFF; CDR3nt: TGTGCCAGCAGCGTTGAGGACAGCATCGGCACCGGGGAGCTGTTTTTT
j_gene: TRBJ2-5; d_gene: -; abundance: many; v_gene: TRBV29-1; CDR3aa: CSVARLGQETQYF; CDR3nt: TGCAGCGTCGCGCGACTAGGCCAAGAGACCCAGTACTTC
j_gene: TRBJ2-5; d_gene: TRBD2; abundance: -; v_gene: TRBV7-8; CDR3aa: CASSLGMGREETQYF; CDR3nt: TGTGCCAGCAGCTTGGGAATGGGGAGGGAAGAGACCCAGTACTTC
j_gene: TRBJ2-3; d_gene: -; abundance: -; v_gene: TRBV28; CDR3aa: CASSSIGGIQEKNTDTQYF; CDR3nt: TGTGCCAGCAGTTCAATAGGGGGGATACAGGAGAAAAACACAGATACGCAGTATTTT
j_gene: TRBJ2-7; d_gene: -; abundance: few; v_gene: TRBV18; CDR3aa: CASSPLRAHEQYF; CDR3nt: TGTGCCAGCTCCCCTCTCCGCGCCCACGAGCAGTACTTC
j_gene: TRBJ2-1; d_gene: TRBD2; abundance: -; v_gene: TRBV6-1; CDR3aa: CASSKRLANEQFF; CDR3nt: TGTGCCAGCAGCAAAAGACTAGCTAATGAGCAGTTCTTC
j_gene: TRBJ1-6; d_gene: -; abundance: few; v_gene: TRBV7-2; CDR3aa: CASSREGPQVRSPLHF; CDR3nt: TGTGCCAGCAGCCGAGAGGGTCCTCAAGTCCGTTCACCCCTCCACTTT
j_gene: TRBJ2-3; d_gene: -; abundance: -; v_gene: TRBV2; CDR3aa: CASSEEGTATDTQYF; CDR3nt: TGTGCCAGCAGTGAAGAAGGGACGGCCACAGATACGCAGTATTTT
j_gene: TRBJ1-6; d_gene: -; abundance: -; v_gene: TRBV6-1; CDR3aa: CASSAEGWSPLHF; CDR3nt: TGTGCCAGCAGTGCTGAGGGGTGGTCACCCCTCCACTTT
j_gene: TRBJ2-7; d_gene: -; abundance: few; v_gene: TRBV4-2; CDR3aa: CASSRRLGDEQYF; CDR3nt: TGTGCCAGCAGCAGGCGGTTGGGGGACGAGCAGTACTTC
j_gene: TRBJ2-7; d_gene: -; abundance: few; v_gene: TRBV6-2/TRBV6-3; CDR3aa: CASSLGLNYEQYF; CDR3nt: TGTGCCAGCAGTTTGGGACTGAACTACGAGCAGTACTTC
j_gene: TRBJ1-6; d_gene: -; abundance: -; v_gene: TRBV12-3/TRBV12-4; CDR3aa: CASRPDPGSPLHF; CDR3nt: TGTGCCAGCAGACCGGACCCCGGATCACCCCTCCACTTT
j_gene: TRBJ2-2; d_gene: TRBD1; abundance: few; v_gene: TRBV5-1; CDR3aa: CASKTGTNTGELFF; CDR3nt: TGCGCCAGCAAGACAGGGACGAACACCGGGGAGCTGTTTTTT
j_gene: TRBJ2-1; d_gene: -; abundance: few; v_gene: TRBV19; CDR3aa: CASGTRHNEQFF; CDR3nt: TGTGCCAGCGGGACGCGTCACAATGAGCAGTTCTTC
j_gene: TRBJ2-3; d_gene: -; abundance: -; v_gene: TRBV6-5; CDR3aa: CASSYVSPLKSTDTQYF; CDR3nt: TGTGCCAGCAGTTACGTCTCCCCCTTAAAAAGCACAGATACGCAGTATTTT
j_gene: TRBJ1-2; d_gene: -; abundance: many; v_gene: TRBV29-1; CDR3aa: CSVFGDGYTF; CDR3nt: TGCAGCGTTTTCGGGGACGGCTACACCTTC
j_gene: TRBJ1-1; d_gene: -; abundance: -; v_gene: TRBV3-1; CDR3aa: CATTQDLTLSGGAFF; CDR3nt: TGTGCCACCACCCAAGATCTCACTTTGTCCGGAGGCGCTTTCTTT
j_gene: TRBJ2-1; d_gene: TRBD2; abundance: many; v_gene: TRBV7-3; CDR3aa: CASSLQRENEQFF; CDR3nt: TGTGCCAGCAGCTTACAGCGGGAGAATGAGCAGTTCTTC
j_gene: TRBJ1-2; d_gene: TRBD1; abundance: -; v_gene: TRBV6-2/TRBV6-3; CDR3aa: CASRADRGGYTF; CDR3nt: TGTGCCAGCAGAGCAGACAGGGGTGGCTACACCTTC
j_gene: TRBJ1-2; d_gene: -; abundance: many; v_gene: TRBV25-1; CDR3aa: CASSEHRDYGYTF; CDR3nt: TGTGCCAGCAGTGAACACAGGGACTATGGCTACACCTTC
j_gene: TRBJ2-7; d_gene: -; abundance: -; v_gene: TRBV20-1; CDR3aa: CSANLGPSSYEQYF; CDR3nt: TGCAGTGCTAACCTGGGACCCAGCTCCTACGAGCAGTACTTC
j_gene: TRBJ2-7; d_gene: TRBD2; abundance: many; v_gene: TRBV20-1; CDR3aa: CSAAGTSGRENHEQYF; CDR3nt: TGCAGTGCTGCCGGGACTAGCGGGAGGGAGAACCACGAGCAGTACTTC
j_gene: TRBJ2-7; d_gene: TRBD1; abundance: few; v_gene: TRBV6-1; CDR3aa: CASNRGRGTSYEQYF; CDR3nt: TGTGCCAGCAACAGGGGTAGAGGCACTTCCTACGAGCAGTACTTC
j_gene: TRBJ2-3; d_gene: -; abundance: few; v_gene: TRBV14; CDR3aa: CASSQEGVKRQYF; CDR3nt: TGTGCCAGCAGCCAAGAAGGGGTCAAGAGGCAGTATTTT
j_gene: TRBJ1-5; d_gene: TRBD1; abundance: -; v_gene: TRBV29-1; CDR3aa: CSVSTGYNQPQHF; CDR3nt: TGCAGCGTTTCGACAGGGTACAATCAGCCCCAGCATTTT
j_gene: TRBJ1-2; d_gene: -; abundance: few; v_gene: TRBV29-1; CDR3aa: CSVVKWGEYGYTF; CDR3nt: TGCAGCGTTGTCAAGTGGGGAGAGTATGGCTACACCTTC
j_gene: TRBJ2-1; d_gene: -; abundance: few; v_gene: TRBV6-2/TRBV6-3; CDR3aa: CASSYREYNEQFF; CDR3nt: TGTGCCAGCAGTTACCGGGAGTACAATGAGCAGTTCTTC
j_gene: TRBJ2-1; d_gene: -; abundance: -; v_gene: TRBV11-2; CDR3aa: CASSLSGGVADEQFF; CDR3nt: TGTGCCAGCAGCTTAAGCGGAGGAGTGGCCGATGAGCAGTTCTTC
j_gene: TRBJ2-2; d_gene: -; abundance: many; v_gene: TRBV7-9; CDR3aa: CASRTEGDGELFF; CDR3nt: TGTGCCAGCAGGACGGAGGGGGACGGGGAGCTGTTTTTT
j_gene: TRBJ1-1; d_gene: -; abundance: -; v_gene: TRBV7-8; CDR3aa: CASRGANTGAFF; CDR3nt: TGTGCCAGCAGGGGGGCCAACACTGGAGCTTTCTTT
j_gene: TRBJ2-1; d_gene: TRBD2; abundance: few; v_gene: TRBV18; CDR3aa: CASSPSTSGLINEQFF; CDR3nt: TGTGCCAGCTCACCGTCAACTAGCGGGTTAATCAATGAGCAGTTCTTC
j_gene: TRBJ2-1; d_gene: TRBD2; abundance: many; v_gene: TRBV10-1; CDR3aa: CASSESTSGGYNEQFF; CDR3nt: TGCGCCAGCAGTGAGTCGACTAGCGGGGGCTACAATGAGCAGTTCTTC
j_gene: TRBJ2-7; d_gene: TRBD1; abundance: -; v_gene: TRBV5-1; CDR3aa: CASSLGQRSNEQYF; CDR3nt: TGCGCCAGCAGCCTGGGACAGAGGAGCAACGAGCAGTACTTC
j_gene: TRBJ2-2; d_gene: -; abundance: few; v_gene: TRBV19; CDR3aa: CASSIEAGLNTGELFF; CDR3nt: TGTGCCAGTAGTATAGAGGCGGGCCTGAACACCGGGGAGCTGTTTTTT
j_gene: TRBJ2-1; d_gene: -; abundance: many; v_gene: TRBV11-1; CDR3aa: CASSFEQGPYNEQFF; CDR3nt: TGTGCCAGCAGCTTCGAACAGGGACCCTACAATGAGCAGTTCTTC